The T cell receptor (beta chain) described here comes from a study of Ad26.COV2.S vaccination and SARS-CoV-2 variants. There are 15 residues in the CDR3. Germline CDR1 and CDR2: SGHTA and FQGNSA. The V gene lost 5 bases and the J gene lost 8 bases, with 21 bases spanning the gap. Whole-study findings and limits: It was reported that spike-specific CD8+ and CD4+ T cell responses were substantially broad after vaccination. Similar non-spike TCR breadth was seen in vaccine and placebo recipients.

Concerning this clone: Its specificity is unknown.

Clones were read by immunoSEQ multiplex PCR, and TCRdb kept only the in-frame ones, dropping some. The repertoire consists of more than 85,000 clones, with about 78% occurring once and the leading ten covering 17%. The sequence was obtained from a human donor who had recovered from COVID-19. This rearrangement joins TRBV7-2 to TRBJ1-2; D is uncertain. The input for sequencing was peripheral blood, taken after recovery from COVID-19. The CDR3, as DNA: TGTGCCAGCAGCCCCGCGGGCGGCACGTCGGGGGGCTACACCTTC. Amino acids: CASSPAGGTSGGYTF.